The 25 T cell receptor beta chains presented below share a single source sample, sequenced in a study of blood T cell repertoires in COVID-19. The table came from immunoSEQ multiplex PCR; TCRdb's copy has only in-frame clones and leaves some out. The sample yields almost 70,000 clones, about 91% seen once. Sequenced material: peripheral blood. The receptors were sampled from a woman between 65 and 79 years old with acute or convalescent COVID-19.

This chain connects TRBV6-5 to TRBJ1-1; tentative D call: TRBD1 (5 bases). The CDR3 has 13 amino acids. V gave up 6 bases and J gave up 4 bases, with 12 bases separating them. Germline V CDR1 and CDR2: MNHEY, SVGAGI. The CDR3 loop is CASRRGFSTEAFF. DNA of the CDR3: TGTGCCAGCAGAAGGGGTTTCAGCACTGAAGCTTTCTTT.

Remarks on this clone: Other DNA variants within this sample encode the same CDR3. The V call is TRBV7-3, the J call TRBJ1-1, with D perhaps TRBD1 (6 bases). Per germline, CDR1 SGHTA and CDR2 FQGTGA. The V end lost 5 bases, the J end lost 2 bases, and 9 bases lay between the germline ends. The CDR3 loop spans 13 amino acids. The CDR3 DNA reads TGTGCCAGCAGCCGACAGGAAAACACTGAAGCTTTCTTT. Amino acids: CASSRQENTEAFF.

V is TRBV18 and J is TRBJ1-1; D perhaps matches TRBD1 (5 bases). CDR1 KGHSH and CDR2 LQKENI come from the germline V gene. The CDR3 totals 15 residues. Trimming left V 3 bases short and J 4 bases short, with 15 bases between. CDR3 loop: CASSPWGGEGTEAFF. The CDR3, as DNA: TGTGCCAGCTCACCTTGGGGGGGAGAGGGCACTGAAGCTTTCTTT.

This clone occurred once. One end of the junction varies from germline; a read error may be responsible. The J gene is TRBJ2-1, the V gene TRBV7-7, with 12 bases matching TRBD2. The CDR3 length is 15 residues. Germline lookup yields CDR1 SSHAT and CDR2 FNYEAQ (reference sequence). CDR3 DNA sequence: TGTGCTAGCAGCCCGTCTAGCGGGAGGGCCTCTGAGCAGTTCTTC. Protein sequence: CASSPSSGRASEQFF.

This chain uses TRBV3-1 (or the pseudogene TRBV3-2) with TRBJ1-5; 11 nucleotides align to TRBD1. The J segment lost 0 bases and the V segment lost 4 bases, leaving 2 bases of the junction unmatched. The CDR3 runs to 16 residues. Per the germline V gene, CDR1 is LGHDT and CDR2 is YNNKEL (reference sequence). CDR3 region: CASSPGTGGSNQPQHF. The DNA for the CDR3 is TGTGCCAGCAGCCCCGGGACAGGGGGTAGCAATCAGCCCCAGCATTTT.

DNA for the CDR3: TGTGCCAGCAGCCCGACGGGGAGGAATTCACCCCTCCACTTT. Protein sequence: CASSPTGRNSPLHF. The V and J genes are TRBV7-3 and TRBJ1-6; the D is unclear. The CDR3 extends over 14 amino acids. Trimming removed 5 bases at V and 7 bases at J, with 12 bases between. Germline CDR1 and CDR2: SGHTA and FQGTGA.

On this clone: Mismatch with germline at one junction end may stem from a read error. V and J are TRBV4-1 and TRBJ1-3; a weak D match, TRBD1 (5 bases). Germline V gives CDR1 MGHRA, CDR2 YSYEKL. This CDR3 spans 16 amino acids. CDR3 nucleotide sequence: TGCGCCAGCACCCAATTCGGAGCGACAGATGGAAACACCATATATTTT. Translating it yields CASTQFGATDGNTIYF.

The rearrangement joins TRBV5-1 to TRBJ1-3; no clear D gene. The CDR3 is 16 amino acids. CDR1 is SGHRS, CDR2 YFSETQ, per germline. Trimming stripped 0 bases from V and 0 bases from J, with 10 bases between. DNA of the CDR3: TGCGCCAGCAGCTTGGGCTCTTCGAGCTCTGGAAACACCATATATTTT. Protein sequence: CASSLGSSSSGNTIYF. The entire variable domain, with the rest obtained from reference TRBV5-1 and TRBJ1-3, is as follows: KAGVTQTPRYLIKTRGQQVTLSCSPISGHRSVSWYQQTPGQGLQFLFEYFSETQRNKGNFPGRFSGRQFSNSRSEMNVSTLELGDSALYLCASSLGSSSSGNTIYFGEGSWLTVV.

The chain has TRBV2 and TRBJ1-5; maybe TRBD1 (6 bases). This CDR3 has 13 residues. Looked up from germline, CDR1 is SNHLY and CDR2 is FYNNEI. V was pared by 5 bases and J by 7 bases, with 12 bases between. The CDR3 nucleotides read TGTGCCAGCAGTCTTCTACAGGGCCAGCCCCAGCATTTT. As protein: CASSLLQGQPQHF.

The chain carries TRBV5-1 and TRBJ2-3, with D perhaps matching TRBD1 (6 bases). The CDR3 loop spans 14 amino acids. The V end lost 3 bases, the J end lost 6 bases, and 14 bases lay between the germline ends. Germline V gene sequence: CDR1 SGHRS, CDR2 YFSETQ. For the CDR3, the DNA is TGCGCCAGCAGCTCACAGGGTTTTGGGGATACGCAGTATTTT. Its translation is CASSSQGFGDTQYF.

This clone was counted once. The chain recombines TRBV3-1 (or the pseudogene TRBV3-2) with TRBJ1-2; TRBD1 matches at 7 bases. After removal of 1 base from V and 10 bases from J, the junction contained 6 bases not matched to a gene. Germline-derived CDR1 and CDR2 are LGHDT and YNNKEL (reference sequence). The CDR3 consists of 13 residues. The chain's CDR3 is CASSQGGTALYTF. In DNA, the CDR3 is TGTGCCAGCAGCCAAGGAGGGACAGCCCTCTACACCTTC.

This chain connects TRBV18 to TRBJ1-5; 12 positions agree with TRBD1. Trimming cost V 3 bases and J 6 bases; bases outside gene matches: 6. The germline CDR1 and CDR2 sequences are KGHSH and LQKENI. CDR3 length: 16 residues. DNA for the CDR3: TGTGCCAGCTCACCGGGACAGGGGGCAGGTGGTCAGCCCCAGCATTTT. Translating gives CASSPGQGAGGQPQHF.

V is TRBV27 and J is TRBJ2-1; 14 bases match TRBD2. The CDR3 is 16 amino acids. V shed 1 base, J shed 5 bases, and the junction held 1 base outside the gene matches. CDR1 and CDR2 (germline): MNHEY, SMNVEV (reference sequence). The CDR3 DNA reads as TGTGCCAGCAGTTTATGGGGACTAGCGGGGGACAATGAGCAGTTCTTC. Its translation is CASSLWGLAGDNEQFF.

This clone was counted only a few times. The V call is TRBV2, the J call TRBJ1-2; TRBD1 matches 7 bases. Trimming took 5 bases from V and 2 from J; bases not matched to a gene: 2. Germline CDR1 and CDR2: SNHLY and FYNNEI. This CDR3 comprises 13 residues. CDR3 nucleotides: TGTGCCAGCAGTACAGGGGAAAACTATGGCTACACCTTC. It translates to CASSTGENYGYTF.

The chain is built from TRBV5-1 and TRBJ2-7, with TRBD2 as a possible D gene (7 bases). The CDR3 covers 13 residues. Trimming shortened V by 3 bases and J by 4 bases, and 11 bases separated the two germline ends. The germline CDR1 and CDR2 sequences are SGHRS and YFSETQ. In nucleotides, the CDR3 is TGCGCCAGCAGCTACAGGGAGGGGTACGAGCAGTACTTC. Protein sequence: CASSYREGYEQYF. Combining the CDR3 with reference TRBV5-1 and TRBJ2-7 gives the whole variable domain KAGVTQTPRYLIKTRGQQVTLSCSPISGHRSVSWYQQTPGQGLQFLFEYFSETQRNKGNFPGRFSGRQFSNSRSEMNVSTLELGDSALYLCASSYREGYEQYFGPGTRLTVT.

This clone is a singleton in its sample. The chain couples TRBV7-2 to TRBJ1-1; a weak D match, TRBD1 (5 bases). The V end lost 4 bases, the J end lost 1 base, and 7 bases lay between the germline ends. Germline V CDR1 and CDR2: SGHTA, FQGNSA. CDR3 size: 13 residues. The CDR3 spells CASSWQGNTEAFF. In nucleotides, the CDR3 is TGTGCCAGCAGCTGGCAGGGGAACACTGAAGCTTTCTTT.

This clone turned up a few times. Other DNA sequences in this sample translate to the same CDR3. The chain uses TRBV24-1 and TRBJ2-1; 12 bases line up with TRBD2. The V and J ends lost 0 bases and 6 bases, in that order; junction bases with no gene match: 8. The CDR3 spans 18 residues. Germline loops: CDR1 KGHDR, CDR2 SFDVKD. CDR3 nucleotides: TGTGCCACCAGTGATTTGCCTAGCGGGGGGGGTTGGGGCAATGAGCAGTTCTTC. Translated, it gives CATSDLPSGGGWGNEQFF.

The chain links TRBV5-6 to TRBJ1-1, with a weak D call TRBD1 (6 bases). Per germline, CDR1 SGHDT and CDR2 YYEEEE. Trimming took 5 bases from V and 0 from J, leaving 17 bases between them. This CDR3 has 16 amino acids. CDR3 sequence (DNA): TGTGCCAGCAGACCGAGGGTCGACAGGATGAACACTGAAGCTTTCTTT. This translates into CASRPRVDRMNTEAFF.

J is TRBJ2-1 and V is TRBV7-2; TRBD2 agrees at 11 bases. Trimming took 2 bases from V and 3 from J; bases not matched to a gene: 6. The CDR3 consists of 17 residues. CDR1 is SGHTA, CDR2 FQGNSA, per germline. The CDR3 sequence is CASSLNSGGAIYNEQFF. The CDR3 DNA reads as TGTGCCAGCAGCTTAAATAGCGGGGGGGCTATCTACAATGAGCAGTTCTTC. Combining the CDR3 with reference TRBV7-2 and TRBJ2-1 gives the whole variable domain GAGVSQSPSNKVTEKGKDVELRCDPISGHTALYWYRQSLGQGLEFLIYFQGNSAPDKSGLPSDRFSAERTGGSVSTLTIQRTQQEDSAVYLCASSLNSGGAIYNEQFFGPGTRLTVL.

The J gene is TRBJ1-4, the V gene TRBV5-6; a weak D match, TRBD1 (6 bases). Trimming removed 4 bases from V and 0 bases from J, with 16 bases in between. CDR1 is SGHDT, CDR2 YYEEEE, per germline. The CDR3 runs 17 residues. The CDR3 DNA reads as TGTGCCAGCAGCCCCAGGGGACACTTTGCAACTAATGAAAAACTGTTTTTT. It translates to CASSPRGHFATNEKLFF.

This chain uses TRBV9 with TRBJ2-1, with a tentative D call TRBD1 (6 bases). The CDR3 loop spans 15 amino acids. Germline assignment: CDR1 SGDLS and CDR2 YYNGEE. Trimming shortened V by 2 bases and J by 5 bases, and 14 bases separated the two germline ends. The CDR3 DNA reads as TGTGCCAGCAGCGTGAGTCACAGGGAAGACAATGAGCAGTTCTTC. Translated, it gives CASSVSHREDNEQFF.

V and J are TRBV28 and TRBJ1-2; D is unclear. V shed 4 bases and J shed 2 bases, with 8 bases lying between them. The length of the CDR3 is 13 residues. CDR1 and CDR2 from the germline V gene are MDHEN and SYDVKM. The CDR3 reads CASSWGDNYGYTF. CDR3 in DNA: TGTGCCAGCAGTTGGGGAGACAACTATGGCTACACCTTC.

V and J are TRBV23-1 and TRBJ2-1; D gene ambiguous. TRBV23-1 is recorded as an ORF, its role being uncertain. V lost 1 base and J 0 bases, leaving 16 bases between the germline ends. This CDR3 contains 18 residues. This CDR3 is CASSQLGRGRSSYNEQFF. The CDR3 DNA reads TGCGCCAGCAGTCAATTAGGTAGAGGCCGGAGCTCCTACAATGAGCAGTTCTTC.

The chain recombines TRBV20-1 with TRBJ1-1; D may be TRBD1 (5 bases). The germline V and J ends were trimmed by 7 bases and 0 bases, with 6 bases remaining between them. The CDR3 totals 11 residues. The germline CDR1 and CDR2 sequences are DFQATT and SNEGSKA (reference sequence). The CDR3 DNA reads as TGCAGTGGGGGCGTGAACACTGAAGCTTTCTTT. It yields the protein CSGGVNTEAFF.

The chain joins TRBV29-1 to TRBJ1-2; D is unclear. Germline V lookup: CDR1 SQVTM, CDR2 ANQGSEA. V shed 6 bases and J shed 8 bases, with 16 bases lying between them. The CDR3 consists of 12 residues. DNA for the CDR3: TGCAGCGTCCTGCTCGTCTCGGAGGGCTACACCTTC. Its translation is CSVLLVSEGYTF. The entire variable domain, with the rest obtained from reference TRBV29-1 and TRBJ1-2, is as follows: SAVISQKPSRDICQRGTSLTIQCQVDSQVTMMFWYRQQPGQSLTLIATANQGSEATYESGFVIDKFPISRPNLTFSTLTVSNMSPEDSSIYLCSVLLVSEGYTFGSGTRLTVV.